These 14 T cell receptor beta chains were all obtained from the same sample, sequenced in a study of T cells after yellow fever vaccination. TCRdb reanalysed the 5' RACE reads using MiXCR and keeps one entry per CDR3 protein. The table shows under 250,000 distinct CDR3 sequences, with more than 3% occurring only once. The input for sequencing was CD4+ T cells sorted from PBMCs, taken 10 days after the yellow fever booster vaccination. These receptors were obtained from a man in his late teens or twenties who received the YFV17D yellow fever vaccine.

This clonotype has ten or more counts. The CDR3 region has the DNA TGTGCCAGTAGTACTCCGGGACTAAATGCAGATACGCAGTATTTT. Residues: CASSTPGLNADTQYF. The V and J genes are TRBV19 and TRBJ2-3, with 7 bases that match TRBD2. With V trimmed by 4 bases and J by 4 bases, 8 bases remained unmatched. The CDR3 is made up of 15 amino acids. The germline V gene has CDR1 LNHDA and CDR2 SQIVND (reference sequence). The whole variable domain, filled in from reference TRBV19 and TRBJ2-3, reads DGGITQSPKYLFRKEGQNVTLSCEQNLNHDAMYWYRQDPGQGLRLIYYSQIVNDFQKGDIAEGYSVSREKKESFPLTVTSAQKNPTAFYLCASSTPGLNADTQYFGPGTRLTVL.

The CDR3 DNA reads as TGTGCCAGTAGTACAGGTTCCTTCGAGCAGTACGTC. This gives the protein CASSTGSFEQYV. V usage is TRBV19 and J usage is TRBJ2-7, with D unclear. The CDR3 contains 12 residues. Germline V lookup: CDR1 LNHDA, CDR2 SQIVND (reference sequence).

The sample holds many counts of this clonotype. The CDR3 nucleotides are TGCAGTGCCAGGGACAGCGGAGCCTACGAGCAGTACGTC. As protein: CSARDSGAYEQYV. V usage is TRBV20-1 and J usage is TRBJ2-7; 7 bases line up with TRBD1. Germline V gene data show CDR1 as DFQATT and CDR2 as SNEGSKA (reference sequence). The J segment lost 2 bases and the V segment lost 6 bases, leaving 7 bases of the junction unmatched. This CDR3 is built from 13 residues.

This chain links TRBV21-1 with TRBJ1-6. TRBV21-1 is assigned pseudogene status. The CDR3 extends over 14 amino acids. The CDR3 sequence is CASSRRRGNSPLHF. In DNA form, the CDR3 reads TGTGCCAGCAGCCGTCGGAGGGGCAATTCACCCCTCCACTTT.

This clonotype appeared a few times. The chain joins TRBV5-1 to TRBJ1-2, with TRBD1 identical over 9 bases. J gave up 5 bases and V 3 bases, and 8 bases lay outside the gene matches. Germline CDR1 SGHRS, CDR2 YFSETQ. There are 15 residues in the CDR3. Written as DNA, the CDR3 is TGCGCCAGCAGCTCTGGACAGGGGCCTCGGTATGGCTACACCTTC. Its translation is CASSSGQGPRYGYTF.

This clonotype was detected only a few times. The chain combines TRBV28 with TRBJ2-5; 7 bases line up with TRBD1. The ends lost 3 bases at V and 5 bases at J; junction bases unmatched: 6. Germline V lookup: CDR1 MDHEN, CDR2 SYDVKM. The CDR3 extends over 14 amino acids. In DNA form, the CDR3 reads TGTGCCAGCAGTTTGGGACAGATACTCGAGACCCAGTACTTC. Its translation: CASSLGQILETQYF.

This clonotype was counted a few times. This chain's CDR3 is CAWSLTREGMNTEAFF. Written as DNA, the CDR3 is TGTGCCTGGAGCCTGACCCGGGAAGGCATGAACACTGAAGCTTTCTTT. The chain employs TRBV30 and TRBJ1-1; D remains ambiguous. V shed 3 bases and J shed 0 bases, with 17 bases lying between them. Germline V lookup: CDR1 GTSNPN, CDR2 SVGIG (reference sequence). The CDR3 is 16 amino acids.

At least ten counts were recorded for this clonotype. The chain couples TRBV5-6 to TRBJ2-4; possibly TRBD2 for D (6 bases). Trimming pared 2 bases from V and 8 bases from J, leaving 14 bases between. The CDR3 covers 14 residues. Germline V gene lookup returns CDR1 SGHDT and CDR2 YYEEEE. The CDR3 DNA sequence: TGTGCCAGCAGCTTTACGGGGGTTTTAGACATTCAGTACTTC. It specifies CASSFTGVLDIQYF.

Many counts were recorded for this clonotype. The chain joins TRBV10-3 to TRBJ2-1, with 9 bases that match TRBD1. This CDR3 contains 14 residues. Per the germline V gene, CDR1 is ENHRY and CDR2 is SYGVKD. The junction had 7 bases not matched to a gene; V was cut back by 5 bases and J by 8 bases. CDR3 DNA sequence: TGTGCCATCAGTTTGGGACAGGGTATCGATGAGCAGTTCTTC. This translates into CAISLGQGIDEQFF.

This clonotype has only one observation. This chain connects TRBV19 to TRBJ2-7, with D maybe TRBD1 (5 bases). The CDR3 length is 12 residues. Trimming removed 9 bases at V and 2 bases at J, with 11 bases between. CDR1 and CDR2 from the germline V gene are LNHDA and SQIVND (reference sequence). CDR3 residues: CAREDRAYEQYV. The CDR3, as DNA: TGTGCCAGAGAAGACAGAGCCTACGAGCAGTACGTC.

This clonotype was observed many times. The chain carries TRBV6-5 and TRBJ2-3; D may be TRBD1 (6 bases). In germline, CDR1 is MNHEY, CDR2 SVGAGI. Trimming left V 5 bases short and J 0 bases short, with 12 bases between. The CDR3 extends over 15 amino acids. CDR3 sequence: CASSPQGFSTDTQYF. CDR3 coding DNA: TGTGCCAGCAGTCCACAGGGCTTCAGCACAGATACGCAGTATTTT.

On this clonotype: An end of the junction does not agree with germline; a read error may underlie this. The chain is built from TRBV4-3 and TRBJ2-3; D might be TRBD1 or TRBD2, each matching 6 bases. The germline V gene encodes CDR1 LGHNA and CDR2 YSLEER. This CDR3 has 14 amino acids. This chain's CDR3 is CASSLEGGTATQYF. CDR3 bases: TGCGCCAGCAGCCTCGAGGGGGGCACAGCTACGCAGTATTTT.

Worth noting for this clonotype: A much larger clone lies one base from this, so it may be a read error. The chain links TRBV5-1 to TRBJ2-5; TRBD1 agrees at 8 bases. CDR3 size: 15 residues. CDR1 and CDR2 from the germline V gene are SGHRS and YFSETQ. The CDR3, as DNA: TGCGCCAGCAGCTTGGGGACAGGGCAAGCGGAGACCAAGTACTTC. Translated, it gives CASSLGTGQAETKYF.

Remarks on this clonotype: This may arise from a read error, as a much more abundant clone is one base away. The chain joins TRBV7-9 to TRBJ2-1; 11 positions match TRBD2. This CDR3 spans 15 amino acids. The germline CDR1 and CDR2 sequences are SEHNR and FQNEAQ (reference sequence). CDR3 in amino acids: CASSPTSGGSNEEFF. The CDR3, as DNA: TGTGCCAGCAGCCCAACTAGCGGGGGTAGCAATGAGGAGTTCTTC.